This entry lists 4 T cell receptor beta chains sequenced from one sample in a study of blood T cell repertoires in COVID-19 (dated by TCRdb to the early 2020s). Receptor amplification or capture employed the immunoSEQ multiplex PCR assay. TCRdb retrieved this table from immuneACCESS and kept in-frame rearrangements only. Not all clones are present; in checked studies, unresolved V genes account for under half, and no reason is known for the remainder. The sample includes 30,000 or so clones, with about 83% observed a single time. The ten largest clones take up 3.6% of the sample. The sequencing sample was made of peripheral blood. These receptors were taken from a man in his fifties with acute or convalescent COVID-19.

This chain joins TRBV7-8 and TRBJ2-7; the D gene is possibly TRBD2 (6 bases). Germline-derived CDR1 and CDR2 are SGHVS and FQNEAQ. Trimming cost V 1 base and J 2 bases, with 12 bases left between them. CDR3 length: 15 amino acids. The CDR3 region has the DNA TGTGCCAGCAGCTTAGGCGCGGGGCCGACCTACGAGCAGTACTTC. Encoded protein: CASSLGAGPTYEQYF.

V is TRBV7-3 and J is TRBJ2-1, with D perhaps matching TRBD2 (6 bases). Germline V gene lookup returns CDR1 SGHTA and CDR2 FQGTGA. The CDR3 length is 13 residues. The V and J ends lost 4 bases and 3 bases respectively, with 7 bases between them. The CDR3 region has the DNA TGTGCCAGCAGCTCGACTAGCTACAATGAGCAGTTCTTC. Translating gives CASSSTSYNEQFF.

This rearrangement joins TRBV5-1 to TRBJ2-3; 8 nucleotides align to TRBD1. The CDR3 runs to 15 residues. Trimming cost V 4 bases and J 5 bases; bases outside gene matches: 9. Germline V gene data show CDR1 as SGHRS and CDR2 as YFSETQ. The CDR3 nucleotides are TGCGCCAGCAGCACCCGACAGGGGCAAGGAGATACGCAGTATTTT. Translating gives CASSTRQGQGDTQYF.

The V call is TRBV11-2, the J call TRBJ1-6, with 9 bases lining up with TRBD1. The ends lost 11 bases at V and 7 bases at J; junction bases unmatched: 6. Germline V gene sequence: CDR1 SGHAT, CDR2 FQNNGV. The CDR3 is 13 residues long. CDR3 bases: TGTGCCGGGGGGACAGGGCTAAATTCACCCCTCCACTTT. Amino acid sequence: CAGGTGLNSPLHF.